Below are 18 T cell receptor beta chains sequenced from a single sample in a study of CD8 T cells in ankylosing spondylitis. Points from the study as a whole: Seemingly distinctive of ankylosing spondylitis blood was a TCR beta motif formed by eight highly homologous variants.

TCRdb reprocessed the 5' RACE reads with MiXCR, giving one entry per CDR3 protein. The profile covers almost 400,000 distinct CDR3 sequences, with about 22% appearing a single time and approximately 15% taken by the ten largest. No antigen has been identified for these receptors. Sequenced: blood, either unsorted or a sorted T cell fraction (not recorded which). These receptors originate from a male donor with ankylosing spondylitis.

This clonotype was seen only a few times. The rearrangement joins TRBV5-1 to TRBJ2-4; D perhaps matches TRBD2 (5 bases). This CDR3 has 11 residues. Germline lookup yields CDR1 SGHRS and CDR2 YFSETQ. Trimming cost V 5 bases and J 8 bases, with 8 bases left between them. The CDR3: CASRSGDIQYF. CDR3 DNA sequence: TGCGCCAGCAGGTCCGGGGACATTCAGTACTTC.

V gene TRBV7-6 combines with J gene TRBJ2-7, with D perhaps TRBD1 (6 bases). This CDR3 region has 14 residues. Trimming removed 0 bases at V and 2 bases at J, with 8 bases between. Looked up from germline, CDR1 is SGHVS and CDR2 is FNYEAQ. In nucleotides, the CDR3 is TGTGCCAGCAGCTTAGCCCGGACAGCCTACGAGCAGTACTTC. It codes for CASSLARTAYEQYF.

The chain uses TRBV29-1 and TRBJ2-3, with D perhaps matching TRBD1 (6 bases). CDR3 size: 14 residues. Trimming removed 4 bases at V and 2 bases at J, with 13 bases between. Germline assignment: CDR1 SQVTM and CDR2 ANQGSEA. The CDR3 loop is CSVAGQENTDTQYF. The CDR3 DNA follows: TGCAGCGTTGCGGGACAAGAAAACACAGATACGCAGTATTTT.

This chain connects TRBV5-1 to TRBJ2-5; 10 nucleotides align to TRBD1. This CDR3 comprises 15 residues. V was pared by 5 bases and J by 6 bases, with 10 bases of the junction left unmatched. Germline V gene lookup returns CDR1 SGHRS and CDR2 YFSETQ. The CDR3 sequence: CASRGGTGDQQTQYF. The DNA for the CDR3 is TGCGCCAGCAGGGGAGGGACAGGGGATCAGCAGACCCAGTACTTC.

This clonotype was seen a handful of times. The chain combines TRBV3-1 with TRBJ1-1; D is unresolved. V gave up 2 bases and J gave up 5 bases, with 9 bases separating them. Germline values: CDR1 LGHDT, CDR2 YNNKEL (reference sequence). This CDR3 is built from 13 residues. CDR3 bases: TGTGCCAGCAGCCAATTCAAAACAACTGAAGCTTTCTTT. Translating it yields CASSQFKTTEAFF.

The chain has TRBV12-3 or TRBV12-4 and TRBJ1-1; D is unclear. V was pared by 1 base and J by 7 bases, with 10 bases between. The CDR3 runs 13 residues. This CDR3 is CASSLGGISEAFF. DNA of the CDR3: TGTGCCAGCAGTTTAGGAGGGATTAGTGAAGCTTTCTTT.

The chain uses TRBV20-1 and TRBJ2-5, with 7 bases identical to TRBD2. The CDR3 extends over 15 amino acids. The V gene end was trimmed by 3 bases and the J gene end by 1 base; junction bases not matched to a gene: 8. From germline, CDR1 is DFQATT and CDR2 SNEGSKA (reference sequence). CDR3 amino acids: CSARGGRDPQETQYF. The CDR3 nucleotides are TGCAGTGCTAGGGGAGGGAGGGATCCCCAAGAGACCCAGTACTTC.

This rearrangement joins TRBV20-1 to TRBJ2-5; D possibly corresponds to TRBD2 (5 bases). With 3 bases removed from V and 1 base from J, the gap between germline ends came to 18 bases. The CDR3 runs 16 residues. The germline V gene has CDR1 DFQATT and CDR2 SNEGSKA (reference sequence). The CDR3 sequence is CSASSWAQRIQETQYF. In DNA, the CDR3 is TGCAGTGCTAGTTCTTGGGCCCAGCGGATCCAAGAGACCCAGTACTTC.

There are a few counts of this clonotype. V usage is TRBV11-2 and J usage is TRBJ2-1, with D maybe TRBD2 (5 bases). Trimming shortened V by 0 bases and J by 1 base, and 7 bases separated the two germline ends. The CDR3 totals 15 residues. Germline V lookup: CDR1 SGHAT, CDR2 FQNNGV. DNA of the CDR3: TGTGCCAGCAGCTTAGACGGGATTTCCTACAATGAGCAGTTCTTC. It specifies CASSLDGISYNEQFF.

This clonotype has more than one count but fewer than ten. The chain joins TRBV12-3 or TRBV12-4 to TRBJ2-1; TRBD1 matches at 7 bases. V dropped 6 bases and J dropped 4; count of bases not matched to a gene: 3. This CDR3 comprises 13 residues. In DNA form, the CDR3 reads TGTGCCAGCAGCTCGGGACAGTACAATGAGCAGTTCTTC. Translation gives CASSSGQYNEQFF.

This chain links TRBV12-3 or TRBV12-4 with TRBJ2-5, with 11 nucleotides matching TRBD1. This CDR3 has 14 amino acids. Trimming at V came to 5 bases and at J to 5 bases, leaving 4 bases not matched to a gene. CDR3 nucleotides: TGTGCCAGCAGTAGGACAGGGGGCCGGGAGACCCAGTACTTC. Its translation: CASSRTGGRETQYF.

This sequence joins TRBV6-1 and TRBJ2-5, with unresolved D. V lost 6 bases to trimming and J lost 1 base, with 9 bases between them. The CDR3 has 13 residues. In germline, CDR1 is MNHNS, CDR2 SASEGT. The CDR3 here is CASSLTFQETQYF. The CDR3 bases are TGTGCCAGCAGCTTGACATTCCAAGAGACCCAGTACTTC.

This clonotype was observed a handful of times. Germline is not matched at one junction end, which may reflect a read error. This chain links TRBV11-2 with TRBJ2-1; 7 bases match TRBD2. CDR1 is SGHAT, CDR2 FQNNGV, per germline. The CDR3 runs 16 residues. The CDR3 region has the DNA TGTGCCAGCAGTTTAGGCGGGAGAAGGTCCTACAATGAGCAGTTCTTC. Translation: CASSLGGRRSYNEQFF.

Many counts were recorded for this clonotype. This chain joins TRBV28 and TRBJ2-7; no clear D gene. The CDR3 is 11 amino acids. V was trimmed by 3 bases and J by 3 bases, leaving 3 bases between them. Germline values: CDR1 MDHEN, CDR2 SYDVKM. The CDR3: CASSFHYEQYF. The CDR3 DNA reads TGTGCCAGCAGTTTCCACTACGAGCAGTACTTC.

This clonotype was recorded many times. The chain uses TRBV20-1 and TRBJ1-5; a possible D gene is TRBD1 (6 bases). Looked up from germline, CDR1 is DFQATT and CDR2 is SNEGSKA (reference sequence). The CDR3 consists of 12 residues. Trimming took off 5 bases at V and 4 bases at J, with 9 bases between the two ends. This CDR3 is CSARQGNQPQHF. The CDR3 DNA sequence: TGCAGTGCTCGGCAGGGGAATCAGCCCCAGCATTTT.

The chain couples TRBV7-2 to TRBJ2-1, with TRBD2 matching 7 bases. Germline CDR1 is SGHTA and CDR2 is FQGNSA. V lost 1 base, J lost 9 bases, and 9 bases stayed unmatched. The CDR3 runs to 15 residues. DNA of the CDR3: TGTGCCAGCAGCTTAGTTACTAGCGCCTGGGGTGAGCAGTTCTTC. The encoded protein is CASSLVTSAWGEQFF.

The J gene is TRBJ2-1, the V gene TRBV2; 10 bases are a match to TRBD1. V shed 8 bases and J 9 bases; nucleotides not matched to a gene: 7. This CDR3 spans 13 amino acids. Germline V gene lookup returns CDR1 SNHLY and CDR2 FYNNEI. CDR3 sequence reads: CASPRRQGAEQFF. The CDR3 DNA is TGTGCCAGCCCACGGAGACAGGGGGCTGAGCAGTTCTTC.

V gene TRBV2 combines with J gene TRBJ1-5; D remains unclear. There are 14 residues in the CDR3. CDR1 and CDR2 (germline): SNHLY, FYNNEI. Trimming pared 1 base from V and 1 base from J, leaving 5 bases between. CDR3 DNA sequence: TGTGCCAGCAGTGAAGGGGTGAGCAATCAGCCCCAGCATTTT. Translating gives CASSEGVSNQPQHF.